This paragraph covers one TCR beta chain sequence. The protocol was immunoSEQ multiplex PCR, while the TCRdb copy is restricted to in-frame clones and leaves out a portion. The profile shows some 10,000 clones, roughly nine tenths of them singletons. The sample comes from a study of OX40 agonist ivuxolimab in advanced cancers. Sequenced here: CD4+ or CD8+ T cells sorted from blood, sampled in a trial of the OX40 agonist ivuxolimab. This sequence was found in an adult with an advanced solid tumor such as melanoma, head and neck, liver or kidney cancer.

CDR3: CASSWTGGGNIQYF. The CDR3 DNA reads as TGTGCCAGTAGCTGGACAGGGGGCGGAAACATTCAGTACTTC. This rearrangement joins TRBV19 to TRBJ2-4, with TRBD1 matching over 11 bases. The CDR3 runs 14 residues. V lost 6 bases to trimming and J lost 6 bases; unmatched junction nucleotides: 4. Germline V gives CDR1 LNHDA, CDR2 SQIVND (reference sequence).